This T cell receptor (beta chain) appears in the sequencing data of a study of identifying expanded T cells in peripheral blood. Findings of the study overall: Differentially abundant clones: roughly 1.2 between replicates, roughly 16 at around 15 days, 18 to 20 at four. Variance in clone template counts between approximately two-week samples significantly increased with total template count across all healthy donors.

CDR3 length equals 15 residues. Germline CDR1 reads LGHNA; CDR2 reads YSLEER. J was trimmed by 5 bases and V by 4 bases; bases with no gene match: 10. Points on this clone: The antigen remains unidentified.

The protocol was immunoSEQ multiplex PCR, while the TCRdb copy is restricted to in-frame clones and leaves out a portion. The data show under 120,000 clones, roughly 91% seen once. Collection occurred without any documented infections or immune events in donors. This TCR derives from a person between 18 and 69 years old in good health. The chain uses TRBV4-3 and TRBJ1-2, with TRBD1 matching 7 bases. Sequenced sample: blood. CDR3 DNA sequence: TGCGCCAGCAGCCGGGAACCGGGACAGCCATATGGCTACACCTTC. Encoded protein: CASSREPGQPYGYTF.